Presented here are 16 T cell receptor beta chains from one specimen sequenced in a study of PD-1 blockade in mismatch repair-deficient tumors. The repertoire was sequenced with immunoSEQ multiplex PCR; TCRdb's copy has only in-frame clones and lacks some. The sample holds under 50,000 clones, approximately 88% seen once. The sample here was PBMCs, taken roughly 39 weeks after starting pembrolizumab. The receptors shown here come from an adult with mismatch repair-deficient cancer.

This clone was detected a few times. CDR3 sequence: CASRPHSQSYNEQFF. The DNA of the CDR3 is TGTGCCAGCAGGCCTCACAGCCAATCTTACAATGAGCAGTTCTTC. This rearrangement joins TRBV27 to TRBJ2-1; D gene unclear. This CDR3 region has 15 residues. V shed 6 bases and J shed 4 bases, with 16 bases lying between them. The V gene's germline CDR1 is MNHEY and CDR2 SMNVEV (reference sequence).

This chain connects TRBV4-1 to TRBJ1-1; D not certain. The CDR3 runs to 12 residues. CDR1 and CDR2 from the germline V gene are MGHRA and YSYEKL. The germline V and J ends were trimmed by 4 bases and 8 bases, with 11 bases remaining between them. CDR3 bases: TGCGCCAGCAGCCTACCTAGTGGGGAAGCTTTCTTT. It yields the protein CASSLPSGEAFF.

The chain combines TRBV19 with TRBJ2-5; TRBD1 aligns across 11 bases. CDR1 LNHDA and CDR2 SQIVND come from the germline V gene (reference sequence). V gave up 5 bases and J gave up 5 bases; unmatched junction bases: 4. This CDR3 has 14 residues. The CDR3 sequence: CASSWTGGSETQYF. In DNA, the CDR3 is TGTGCCAGTAGTTGGACAGGGGGCTCGGAGACCCAGTACTTC.

The CDR3 here is CASSLVPTSVSTDTQYF. CDR3 DNA: TGTGCCAGCAGCTTAGTTCCCACTAGCGTAAGCACAGATACGCAGTATTTT. This sequence joins TRBV7-3 and TRBJ2-3; 7 bases are shared with TRBD2. Germline CDR1 SGHTA, CDR2 FQGTGA. V shed 2 bases and J 0 bases; nucleotides not matched to a gene: 8. The CDR3 contains 17 residues.

The V gene is TRBV11-3, the J gene TRBJ2-7; a possible D gene is TRBD1 (6 bases). The V and J ends lost 1 base and 2 bases respectively, with 12 bases between them. This CDR3 comprises 15 residues. CDR1 is SGHNT, CDR2 YENEEA, per germline. The CDR3 coding sequence is TGTGCCAGCAGCTTAGCACAGGGCTTACCCTACGAGCAGTACTTC. Translated: CASSLAQGLPYEQYF.

The chain links TRBV28 to TRBJ2-6, with D unresolved. The CDR3 extends over 15 amino acids. Germline V gives CDR1 MDHEN, CDR2 SYDVKM. Trimming pared 5 bases from V and 0 bases from J, leaving 8 bases between. CDR3 in amino acids: CASSTRSSGANVLTF. The CDR3 nucleotides are TGTGCCAGCAGTACCCGTAGCTCTGGGGCCAACGTCCTGACTTTC.

This clone is a singleton in its sample. The rearrangement uses TRBV27 and TRBJ2-1; 10 nucleotides line up with TRBD2. V lost 6 bases, J lost 5 bases, and 10 bases stayed unmatched. Per the germline V gene, CDR1 is MNHEY and CDR2 is SMNVEV (reference sequence). The CDR3 extends over 16 amino acids. The CDR3 protein is CASRKGLARFDNEQFF. The DNA of the CDR3 is TGTGCCAGCAGAAAGGGACTAGCGAGATTCGACAATGAGCAGTTCTTC.

There are a few counts of this clone. The rearrangement uses TRBV10-2 and TRBJ2-7; D uncertain. Germline lookup yields CDR1 WSHSY and CDR2 SAAADI. Deletions cut 1 base from V and 1 base from J, with 11 bases between. This CDR3 is built from 15 residues. In nucleotides, the CDR3 is TGCGCCAGCAGTGAGTGGGCCTTACTGTCCTACGAGCAGTACTTC. It is translated as CASSEWALLSYEQYF.

The rearrangement uses TRBV12-5 and TRBJ2-7; TRBD2 agrees at 12 bases. Trimming took 4 bases from V and 3 from J; bases not matched to a gene: 4. The CDR3 has 15 amino acids. CDR1 and CDR2 (germline): LGHNT, FRNRAP. CDR3: CASGSGTSGFYEQYF. The CDR3 DNA is TGTGCTAGTGGTTCCGGGACTAGCGGGTTCTACGAGCAGTACTTC.

The chain has TRBV10-3 and TRBJ1-4, with 8 positions matching TRBD1. The germline V gene has CDR1 ENHRY and CDR2 SYGVKD. This CDR3 comprises 14 residues. V was pared by 4 bases and J by 7 bases, with 5 bases of the junction left unmatched. CDR3 in amino acids: CAISVDRGGEKLFF. The CDR3 DNA reads as TGTGCCATCAGTGTTGACAGGGGCGGTGAAAAACTGTTTTTT.

This rearrangement joins TRBV19 to TRBJ2-7, with D possibly matching TRBD1 (6 bases). Trimming took off 3 bases at V and 1 base at J, with 7 bases between the two ends. The CDR3 covers 13 residues. In germline, CDR1 is LNHDA, CDR2 SQIVND (reference sequence). The CDR3, as DNA: TGTGCCAGTAGTATTACAGGGTCCTACGAGCAGTACTTC. This translates into CASSITGSYEQYF.

This clone was seen more than once but under ten times. The chain employs TRBV19 and TRBJ2-7; D unresolved. V lost 5 bases and J lost 4, with 15 bases in between. The CDR3 length is 14 residues. Per germline, CDR1 LNHDA and CDR2 SQIVND (reference sequence). CDR3 sequence (DNA): TGTGCCAGTAGTCCGCGACAAAAAGATTACGAGCAGTACTTC. This codes for CASSPRQKDYEQYF. The complete variable domain, with remaining parts taken from reference TRBV19 and TRBJ2-7, reads DGGITQSPKYLFRKEGQNVTLSCEQNLNHDAMYWYRQDPGQGLRLIYYSQIVNDFQKGDIAEGYSVSREKKESFPLTVTSAQKNPTAFYLCASSPRQKDYEQYFGPGTRLTVT.

The chain combines TRBV7-9 with TRBJ2-3, with 9 bases identical to TRBD2. CDR3 size: 16 residues. Germline lookup yields CDR1 SEHNR and CDR2 FQNEAQ (reference sequence). J gave up 1 base and V 5 bases, and 7 bases lay outside the gene matches. This CDR3 reads CASSPGSGRGTDTQYF. CDR3 DNA sequence: TGTGCCAGCAGCCCCGGTAGCGGGAGAGGCACAGATACGCAGTATTTT.

This rearrangement joins TRBV14 to TRBJ1-2; 8 nucleotides line up with TRBD1. The CDR3 runs to 15 residues. V shed 1 base, J shed 4 bases, and the junction held 5 bases outside the gene matches. The V gene's germline CDR1 is SGHDN and CDR2 FVKESK. CDR3 sequence: CASSQVPGGVYGYTF. CDR3 nucleotide sequence: TGTGCCAGCAGCCAAGTCCCAGGGGGCGTCTATGGCTACACCTTC.

The rearrangement joins TRBV9 to TRBJ2-7; TRBD2 matches at 14 bases. The CDR3 is 18 amino acids. Germline assignment: CDR1 SGDLS and CDR2 YYNGEE. J was trimmed by 1 base and V by 4 bases; bases with no gene match: 10. CDR3 bases: TGTGCCAGCAGCCCGGGGACTAGCGGGAGCGCGCCTTCCTACGAGCAGTACTTC. This gives the protein CASSPGTSGSAPSYEQYF.

The chain carries TRBV9 and TRBJ2-2; 8 bases agree with TRBD2. The trim removed 3 bases at V and 3 bases at J, leaving 7 bases unmatched. The CDR3 runs 16 residues. The V gene's germline CDR1 is SGDLS and CDR2 YYNGEE. The CDR3 here is CASSARSGGDTGELFF. The CDR3 DNA follows: TGTGCCAGCAGCGCCCGGAGCGGGGGAGACACCGGGGAGCTGTTTTTT.